Below are 32 T cell receptor beta chains sequenced from a single sample in a study of CD8+ T cells in alopecia areata. The treatment: oral pan-JAK inhibitor, 5-10 mg twice daily. The sequencing template was cDNA reverse transcribed from extracted RNA. Profiled with immunoSEQ multiplex PCR; TCRdb holds only in-frame clones, not every one. The table has 200,000 to 250,000 clones, more than 55% seen once. The sequencing used CD4+ T cells sorted from blood, collected around week 42, from a patient treated with tofacitinib. These receptors were collected from a human donor with alopecia areata.

V is TRBV27 and J is TRBJ2-3; D ambiguous. CDR1 is MNHEY, CDR2 SMNVEV, per germline (reference sequence). V dropped 2 bases and J dropped 2 bases, with 11 bases sitting between them. There are 15 residues in the CDR3. As DNA, the CDR3 is TGTGCCAGCAGTTTAAGGAAGAATCCCACAGATACGCAGTATTTT. Translating gives CASSLRKNPTDTQYF.

This clone was observed a handful of times. This chain links TRBV2 with TRBJ2-4; D gene unclear. The germline CDR1 and CDR2 sequences are SNHLY and FYNNEI. This CDR3 contains 14 residues. The V end was cut by 3 bases, the J end by 0 bases, with 6 bases between. For the CDR3, the DNA is TGTGCCAGCAGTGACAGCCTAGCCAAAAACATTCAGTACTTC. Its translation: CASSDSLAKNIQYF. The full variable domain, completed using reference TRBV2 and TRBJ2-4, is EPEVTQTPSHQVTQMGQEVILRCVPISNHLYFYWYRQILGQKVEFLVSFYNNEISEKSEIFDDQFSVERPDGSNFTLKIRSTKLEDSAMYFCASSDSLAKNIQYFGAGTRLSVL.

The chain recombines TRBV4-3 with TRBJ1-5, with D hard to call. Trimming left V 0 bases short and J 7 bases short, with 13 bases between. This CDR3 spans 15 amino acids. Germline loops: CDR1 LGHNA, CDR2 YSLEER. Here the CDR3 reads CASSQDLGFYQPQHF. DNA of the CDR3: TGCGCCAGCAGCCAAGATCTGGGGTTTTACCAGCCCCAGCATTTT.

CDR3 residues: CAWSVSSHNQPQHF. In DNA, the CDR3 is TGTGCCTGGAGTGTCAGCAGTCACAATCAGCCCCAGCATTTT. This chain joins TRBV30 and TRBJ1-5, with D hard to call. Looked up from germline, CDR1 is GTSNPN and CDR2 is SVGIG (reference sequence). CDR3 length equals 14 residues. Between the trimmed V and J ends, which lost 0 bases and 3 bases, there was a span of 9 bases.

Regarding this clone: The sample carries other DNA sequences with the same CDR3. The chain uses TRBV29-1 and TRBJ1-2; 7 bases align to TRBD1. Looked up from germline, CDR1 is SQVTM and CDR2 is ANQGSEA. Losses at the gene ends were 4 bases for V and 5 bases for J; bases not matched to a gene: 4. CDR3 length: 12 residues. The CDR3 region has the DNA TGCAGCGTTGGACAGGGAGGATATGGCTACACCTTC. Translation: CSVGQGGYGYTF.

The V gene is TRBV15, the J gene TRBJ1-5; D gene unclear. CDR1 is LNHNV and CDR2 is YYDKDF in the germline V gene (reference sequence). This CDR3 is 16 amino acids long. V lost 0 bases to trimming and J lost 1 base, with 10 bases between them. In DNA, the CDR3 is TGTGCCACCAGCAGAGATCTTGCCGAAAGCAATCAGCCCCAGCATTTT. Amino acid sequence: CATSRDLAESNQPQHF. The whole variable domain, filled in from reference TRBV15 and TRBJ1-5, reads DAMVIQNPRYQVTQFGKPVTLSCSQTLNHNVMYWYQQKSSQAPKLLFHYYDKDFNNEADTPDNFQSRRPNTSFCFLDIRSPGLGDTAMYLCATSRDLAESNQPQHFGDGTRLSIL.

V gene TRBV30 combines with J gene TRBJ2-5; a weak D match, TRBD1 (6 bases). Germline V gene sequence: CDR1 GTSNPN, CDR2 SVGIG (reference sequence). V dropped 0 bases and J dropped 9 bases, with 17 bases sitting between them. This CDR3 spans 14 amino acids. The CDR3 DNA reads TGTGCCTGGAGTGTGGGGGCAGGCCCCGCGGCCCAGTACTTC. It specifies CAWSVGAGPAAQYF. Full variable domain (rest looked up from reference TRBV30 and TRBJ2-5): SQTIHQWPATLVQPVGSPLSLECTVEGTSNPNLYWYRQAAGRGLQLLFYSVGIGQISSEVPQNLSASRPQDRQFILSSKKLLLSDSGFYLCAWSVGAGPAAQYFGPGTRLLVL.

This clone was found a few times. The V gene is TRBV29-1, the J gene TRBJ2-5; 8 bases are a match to TRBD1. The CDR3 extends over 13 amino acids. Germline V gene lookup returns CDR1 SQVTM and CDR2 ANQGSEA. V was clipped by 5 bases and J by 2 bases; unmatched bases: 4. The CDR3 protein is CSVSGTGQETQYF. CDR3 DNA: TGCAGCGTTTCTGGGACAGGTCAAGAGACCCAGTACTTC.

The chain is built from TRBV30 and TRBJ2-2; the D gene is possibly TRBD1 (6 bases). The germline CDR1 and CDR2 sequences are GTSNPN and SVGIG (reference sequence). The CDR3 totals 14 residues. V lost 1 base, J lost 1 base, and 7 bases lay in between. CDR3: CAWSGQENTGELFF. The CDR3 DNA follows: TGTGCCTGGAGTGGACAGGAGAACACCGGGGAGCTGTTTTTT.

The CDR3 reads CASSYGPQGETQYF. Written as DNA, the CDR3 is TGTGCCAGCAGCTACGGGCCGCAAGGCGAGACCCAGTACTTC. The chain employs TRBV7-2 and TRBJ2-5; D remains unclear. The CDR3 contains 14 residues. The V gene lost 4 bases and the J gene lost 5 bases, with 14 bases spanning the gap. Looked up from germline, CDR1 is SGHTA and CDR2 is FQGNSA.

The chain has TRBV19 and TRBJ1-2; D unresolved. Germline CDR1 and CDR2: LNHDA and SQIVND (reference sequence). This CDR3 is built from 16 residues. The V end lost 9 bases, the J end lost 6 bases, and 26 bases lay between the germline ends. The CDR3 DNA reads TGTGCCAGCCATGGGCGTCAGGTCCTGCAGTTCCATGGCTACACCTTC. Its protein is CASHGRQVLQFHGYTF.

The V call is TRBV13, the J call TRBJ2-7; 7 nucleotides agree with TRBD1. CDR1 is PRHDT and CDR2 is FYEKMQ in the germline V gene (reference sequence). Trimming at V came to 4 bases and at J to 3 bases, leaving 6 bases not matched to a gene. The CDR3 spans 14 residues. CDR3 nucleotides: TGTGCCAGCAGCTCCGGACAGGTGGGCTACGAGCAGTACTTC. Its protein is CASSSGQVGYEQYF. The full variable domain, completed using reference TRBV13 and TRBJ2-7, is AAGVIQSPRHLIKEKRETATLKCYPIPRHDTVYWYQQGPGQDPQFLISFYEKMQSDKGSIPDRFSAQQFSDYHSELNMSSLELGDSALYFCASSSGQVGYEQYFGPGTRLTVT.

The rearrangement uses TRBV29-1 and TRBJ2-1; D ambiguous. Germline values: CDR1 SQVTM, CDR2 ANQGSEA. The CDR3 consists of 12 residues. V gave up 6 bases and J gave up 9 bases, with 15 bases separating them. The DNA of the CDR3 is TGCAGCGTCGCCACCAGCGCCCCTGAGCAGTTCTTC. Encoded protein: CSVATSAPEQFF.

V usage is TRBV19 and J usage is TRBJ1-5; 8 bases map to TRBD1. The CDR3 totals 14 residues. V was pared by 7 bases and J by 4 bases, with 6 bases of the junction left unmatched. From germline, CDR1 is LNHDA and CDR2 SQIVND (reference sequence). CDR3 region: CASTGRGRNQPQHF. Here the CDR3 DNA reads TGTGCCAGTACGGGCAGGGGGCGGAATCAGCCCCAGCATTTT.

The chain recombines TRBV2 with TRBJ1-4; D is uncertain. This CDR3 has 13 amino acids. V gave up 3 bases and J gave up 8 bases, with 10 bases separating them. Germline CDR1 and CDR2: SNHLY and FYNNEI. DNA for the CDR3: TGTGCCAGCAGTGATCCTACCAGGGAAAAACTGTTTTTT. Translation gives CASSDPTREKLFF.

This clone has more than one count but fewer than ten. The chain links TRBV14 to TRBJ2-2; 7 bases fit TRBD1. This CDR3 spans 16 amino acids. CDR1 is SGHDN, CDR2 FVKESK, per germline. Germline trimming cut 3 bases from V and 1 base from J; bases unmatched to any gene: 5. CDR3 nucleotides: TGTGCCAGCAGCCACCTACAGGGGCGGAACACCGGGGAGCTGTTTTTT. This codes for CASSHLQGRNTGELFF.

The chain has TRBV19 and TRBJ2-7; 7 bases map to TRBD1. V lost 9 bases to trimming and J lost 3 bases; unmatched junction nucleotides: 8. CDR3 length: 13 residues. The germline CDR1 and CDR2 sequences are LNHDA and SQIVND (reference sequence). The CDR3 DNA sequence: TGTGCCAGCAGCACGGACAGGAGCTACGAGCAGTACTTC. It specifies CASSTDRSYEQYF.

The CDR3: CASSPTGSGVKGKTEAFF. CDR3 nucleotide sequence: TGCGCCAGCAGCCCCACCGGATCAGGGGTGAAGGGTAAGACTGAAGCTTTCTTT. The V gene is TRBV5-1, the J gene TRBJ1-1, with D possibly matching TRBD1 (6 bases). With 4 bases removed from V and 5 bases from J, the gap between germline ends came to 27 bases. The CDR3 runs to 18 residues. The germline gives CDR1 SGHRS, CDR2 YFSETQ. The full variable domain, rest sourced from reference TRBV5-1 and TRBJ1-1, is KAGVTQTPRYLIKTRGQQVTLSCSPISGHRSVSWYQQTPGQGLQFLFEYFSETQRNKGNFPGRFSGRQFSNSRSEMNVSTLELGDSALYLCASSPTGSGVKGKTEAFFGQGTRLTVV.

V is TRBV23-1 and J is TRBJ2-7; TRBD1 aligns across 8 bases. TRBV23-1 is classed as an ORF, of uncertain function. After removal of 2 bases from V and 6 bases from J, the junction contained 15 bases not matched to a gene. The CDR3 has 17 amino acids. The CDR3 region is CASSQKWGLQDRVEQYF. CDR3 nucleotide sequence: TGCGCCAGCAGTCAAAAATGGGGACTTCAGGACAGGGTCGAGCAGTACTTC.

This clone has more than one count but fewer than ten. The rearrangement links TRBV19 to TRBJ2-2; D unclear. V lost 7 bases to trimming and J lost 1 base, with 13 bases between them. The CDR3 has 15 residues. Per germline, CDR1 LNHDA and CDR2 SQIVND (reference sequence). CDR3 loop: CASNWPQRNTGELFF. CDR3 bases: TGTGCCAGTAACTGGCCGCAGCGGAACACCGGGGAGCTGTTTTTT.

This clone was detected once. This chain joins TRBV2 and TRBJ1-6; D uncertain. Germline CDR1 and CDR2: SNHLY and FYNNEI. V was cut by 4 bases and J by 8 bases, with 9 bases left in between. The CDR3 contains 13 residues. The CDR3 loop is CASSAGRDSPLHF. DNA of the CDR3: TGTGCCAGCAGTGCAGGTAGAGATTCACCCCTCCACTTT.

The sample holds a few counts of this clone. The CDR3 DNA sequence: TGTGCCAGCAGCTTAGCTTTGGGACTAGCGGACAATGAGCAGTTCTTC. The encoded protein is CASSLALGLADNEQFF. V is TRBV7-8 and J is TRBJ2-1, with 11 bases matching TRBD2. With 0 bases clipped from V and 5 bases from J, the junction kept 3 bases outside the gene matches. CDR3 length: 16 residues. Germline-derived CDR1 and CDR2 are SGHVS and FQNEAQ.

The chain uses TRBV27 and TRBJ2-1, with 8 bases that match TRBD2. Germline trimming cut 6 bases from V and 4 bases from J; bases unmatched to any gene: 14. From germline, CDR1 is MNHEY and CDR2 SMNVEV (reference sequence). This CDR3 contains 17 residues. This CDR3 is CASSIQARGELYNEQFF. CDR3 coding DNA: TGTGCCAGCAGCATCCAGGCGCGGGGGGAACTTTACAATGAGCAGTTCTTC.

This clone was found a few times. The sample has other DNA sequences that encode this CDR3 too. The rearrangement uses TRBV6-5 and TRBJ2-1; perhaps TRBD2 as D (6 bases). CDR3 length equals 15 residues. Trimming stripped 4 bases from V and 0 bases from J, with 10 bases between. Per the germline V gene, CDR1 is MNHEY and CDR2 is SVGAGI. The CDR3 loop reads CASSFAGSSYNEQFF. The CDR3, as DNA: TGTGCCAGCAGTTTTGCGGGGAGCTCCTACAATGAGCAGTTCTTC.

This chain links TRBV29-1 with TRBJ2-1; unclear D gene. CDR3 length equals 10 residues. V was pared by 7 bases and J by 9 bases, with 10 bases between. CDR1 is SQVTM and CDR2 is ANQGSEA in the germline V gene. CDR3 sequence: CSGHGGEQFF. The DNA for the CDR3 is TGCAGCGGACACGGCGGTGAGCAGTTCTTC.

The J gene is TRBJ2-2, the V gene TRBV5-1; a possible D gene is TRBD1 (6 bases). Germline V lookup: CDR1 SGHRS, CDR2 YFSETQ. V lost 2 bases and J lost 0, with 8 bases in between. The CDR3 is made up of 15 amino acids. The CDR3 here is CASSFNRANTGELFF. The CDR3 DNA reads as TGCGCCAGCAGCTTTAACAGGGCGAACACCGGGGAGCTGTTTTTT.

This sequence joins TRBV7-2 and TRBJ1-5; D call uncertain. Germline lookup yields CDR1 SGHTA and CDR2 FQGNSA. There are 15 residues in the CDR3. The ends were cut back, 0 bases at V and 1 base at J, with 7 bases in the middle. For the CDR3, the DNA is TGTGCCAGCAGCTTAGCTGGTATGAGCAATCAGCCCCAGCATTTT. Amino acid sequence: CASSLAGMSNQPQHF.

J is TRBJ1-6 and V is TRBV2; D is uncertain. CDR1 is SNHLY, CDR2 FYNNEI, per germline. The length of the CDR3 is 11 residues. V was cut by 0 bases and J by 12 bases, with 3 bases left in between. The CDR3 here is CASSEAQPLHF. CDR3 nucleotides: TGTGCCAGCAGTGAAGCCCAACCCCTCCACTTT.

This clone was counted between two and nine times. This chain joins TRBV19 and TRBJ1-1, with D hard to call. CDR3 size: 13 residues. Germline V gene lookup returns CDR1 LNHDA and CDR2 SQIVND (reference sequence). Deletions cut 5 bases from V and 7 bases from J, with 14 bases between. The CDR3 spells CASSLESKGEAFF. The CDR3 bases are TGTGCCAGTAGTTTGGAAAGCAAGGGTGAAGCTTTCTTT.

This clone was counted only a few times. This chain uses TRBV23-1 with TRBJ2-2; no clear D. TRBV23-1 is flagged as an ORF with uncertain function. The CDR3 loop spans 15 amino acids. V lost 2 bases and J 5 bases, leaving 12 bases between the germline ends. The CDR3 region is CASSQKRSETGELFF. CDR3 DNA sequence: TGCGCCAGCAGTCAAAAAAGATCCGAGACCGGGGAGCTGTTTTTT.

The gene calls are TRBV4-3 and TRBJ1-6; unclear D gene. Germline V CDR1 and CDR2: LGHNA, YSLEER. The CDR3 length is 15 residues. With 0 bases removed from V and 9 bases from J, the gap between germline ends came to 12 bases. The DNA for the CDR3 is TGCGCCAGCAGCCAAGATAAAGGGAAAGGTTCACCCCTCCACTTT. Encoded protein: CASSQDKGKGSPLHF.

The chain joins TRBV30 to TRBJ1-5; D may be TRBD1 (6 bases). Germline lookup yields CDR1 GTSNPN and CDR2 SVGIG (reference sequence). V gave up 2 bases and J gave up 2 bases, with 19 bases separating them. CDR3 size: 17 residues. In DNA form, the CDR3 reads TGTGCCTGGAGTTCCGGAGGGGGGACATTGGGCAATCAGCCCCAGCATTTT. It yields the protein CAWSSGGGTLGNQPQHF.